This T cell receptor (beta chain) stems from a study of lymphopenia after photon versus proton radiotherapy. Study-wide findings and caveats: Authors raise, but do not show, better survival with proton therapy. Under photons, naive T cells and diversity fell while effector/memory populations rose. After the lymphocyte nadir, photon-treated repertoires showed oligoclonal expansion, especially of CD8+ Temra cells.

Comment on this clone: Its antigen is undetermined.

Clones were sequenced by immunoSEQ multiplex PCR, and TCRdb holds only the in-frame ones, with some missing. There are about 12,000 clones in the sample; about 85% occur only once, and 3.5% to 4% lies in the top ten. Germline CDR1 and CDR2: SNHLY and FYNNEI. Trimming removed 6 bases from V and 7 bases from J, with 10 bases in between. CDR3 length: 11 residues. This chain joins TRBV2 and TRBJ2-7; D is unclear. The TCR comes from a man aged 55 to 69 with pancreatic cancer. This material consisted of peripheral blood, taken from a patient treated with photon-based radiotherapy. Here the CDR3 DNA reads TGTGCCAGCAGCCGAGAGAAAGAGCAGTACTTC. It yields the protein CASSREKEQYF.